This TCR beta chain was found in a study of pediatric ulcerative colitis. The survey-level immunoSEQ assay was used. Up to 500,000 reads were sequenced per sample. Using immunoSEQ multiplex PCR, the repertoire was profiled, and TCRdb retains in-frame clones only, with some absent. The table has more than 50,000 clones, around 80% seen once; the top ten hold roughly 5.2%. Germline V gene lookup returns CDR1 LNHDA and CDR2 SQIVND (reference sequence). The length of the CDR3 is 17 residues. Germline trimming cut 5 bases from V and 0 bases from J; bases unmatched to any gene: 11. Study observations and caveats: In rectum, acute severe colitis had expanded clones and less diversity.

There are a few counts of this clone. The antigen is undetermined. Sequencing input: blood. The receptor was isolated from a boy younger than 18 with moderate ulcerative colitis. The chain joins TRBV19 to TRBJ1-1; 8 bases match TRBD1. DNA for the CDR3: TGTGCCAGTAGTCTTGCCGGACAGGGTAGTGTGAACACTGAAGCTTTCTTT. Translation gives CASSLAGQGSVNTEAFF.